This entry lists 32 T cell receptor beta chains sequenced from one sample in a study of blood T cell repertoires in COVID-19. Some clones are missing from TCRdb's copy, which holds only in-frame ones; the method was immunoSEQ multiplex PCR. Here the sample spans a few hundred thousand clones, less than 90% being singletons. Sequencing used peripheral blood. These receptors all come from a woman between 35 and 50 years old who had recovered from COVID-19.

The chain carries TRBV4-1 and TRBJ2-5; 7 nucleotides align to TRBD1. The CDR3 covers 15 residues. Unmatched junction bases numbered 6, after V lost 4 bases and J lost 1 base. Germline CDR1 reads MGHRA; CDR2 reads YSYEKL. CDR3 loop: CASSRQQGRQETQYF. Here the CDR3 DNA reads TGCGCCAGCAGCCGCCAACAGGGGCGCCAAGAGACCCAGTACTTC.

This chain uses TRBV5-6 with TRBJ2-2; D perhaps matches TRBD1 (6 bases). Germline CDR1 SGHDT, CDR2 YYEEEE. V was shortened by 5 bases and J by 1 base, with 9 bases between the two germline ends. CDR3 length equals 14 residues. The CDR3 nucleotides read TGTGCCAGCAGTCTGACAGGGAACACCGGGGAGCTGTTTTTT. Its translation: CASSLTGNTGELFF.

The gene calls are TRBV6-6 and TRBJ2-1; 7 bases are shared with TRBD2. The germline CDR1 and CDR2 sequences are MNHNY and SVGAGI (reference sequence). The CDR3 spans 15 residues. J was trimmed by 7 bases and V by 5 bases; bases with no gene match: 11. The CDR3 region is CASSPGRGLGNEQFF. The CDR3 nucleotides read TGTGCCAGCAGTCCTGGGAGGGGCCTGGGAAATGAGCAGTTCTTC.

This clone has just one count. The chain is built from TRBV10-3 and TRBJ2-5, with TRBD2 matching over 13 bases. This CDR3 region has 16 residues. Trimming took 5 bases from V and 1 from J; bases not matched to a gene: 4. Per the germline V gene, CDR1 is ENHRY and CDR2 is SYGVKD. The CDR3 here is CAISRLAGGSQETQYF. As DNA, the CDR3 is TGTGCCATCAGTAGACTAGCGGGGGGATCCCAAGAGACCCAGTACTTC.

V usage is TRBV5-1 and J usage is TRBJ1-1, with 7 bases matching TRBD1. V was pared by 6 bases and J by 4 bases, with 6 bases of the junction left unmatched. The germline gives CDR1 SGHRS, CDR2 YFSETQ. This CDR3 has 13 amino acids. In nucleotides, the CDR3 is TGCGCCAGCACCTTCCAGGGGGGCACTGAAGCTTTCTTT. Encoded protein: CASTFQGGTEAFF.

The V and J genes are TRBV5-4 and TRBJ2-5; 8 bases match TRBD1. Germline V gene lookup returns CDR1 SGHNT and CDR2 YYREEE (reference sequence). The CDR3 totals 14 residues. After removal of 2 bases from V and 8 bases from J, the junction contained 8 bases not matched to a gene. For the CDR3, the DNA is TGTGCCAGCAGCTTAGGGGGACAGGCACAAACCCAGTACTTC. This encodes CASSLGGQAQTQYF.

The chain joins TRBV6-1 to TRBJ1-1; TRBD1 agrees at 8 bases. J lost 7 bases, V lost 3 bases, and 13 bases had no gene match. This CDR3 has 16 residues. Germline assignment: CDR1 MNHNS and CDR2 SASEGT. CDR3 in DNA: TGTGCCAGCAGTGAGGACAGGGCCCCTCTTTTGGGTGAAGCTTTCTTT. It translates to CASSEDRAPLLGEAFF.

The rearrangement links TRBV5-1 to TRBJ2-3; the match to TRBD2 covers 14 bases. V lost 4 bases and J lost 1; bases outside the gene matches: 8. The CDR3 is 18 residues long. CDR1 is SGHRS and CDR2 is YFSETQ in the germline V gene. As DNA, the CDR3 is TGCGCCAGCAGCCCGGCGGGGACTAGCGGGGGTCGCACAGATACGCAGTATTTT. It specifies CASSPAGTSGGRTDTQYF.

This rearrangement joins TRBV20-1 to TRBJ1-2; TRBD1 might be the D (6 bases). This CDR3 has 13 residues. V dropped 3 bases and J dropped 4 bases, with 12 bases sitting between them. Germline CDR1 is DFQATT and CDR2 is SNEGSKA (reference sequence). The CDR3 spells CSASFQGRYGYTF. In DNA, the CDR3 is TGCAGTGCTAGTTTCCAGGGGCGCTATGGCTACACCTTC.

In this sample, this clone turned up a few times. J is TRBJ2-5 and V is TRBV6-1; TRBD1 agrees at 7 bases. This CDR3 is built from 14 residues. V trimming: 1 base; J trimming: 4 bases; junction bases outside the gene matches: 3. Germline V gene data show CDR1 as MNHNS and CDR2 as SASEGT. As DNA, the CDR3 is TGTGCCAGCAGTGAAGTGGGACAGAGAGAGACCCAGTACTTC. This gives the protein CASSEVGQRETQYF.

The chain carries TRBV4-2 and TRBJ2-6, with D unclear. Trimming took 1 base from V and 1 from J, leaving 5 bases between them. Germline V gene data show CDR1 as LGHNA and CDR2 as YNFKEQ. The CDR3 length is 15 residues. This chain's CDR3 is CASSQGRSGANVLTF. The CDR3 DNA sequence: TGTGCCAGCAGCCAAGGTCGGTCTGGGGCCAACGTCCTGACTTTC.

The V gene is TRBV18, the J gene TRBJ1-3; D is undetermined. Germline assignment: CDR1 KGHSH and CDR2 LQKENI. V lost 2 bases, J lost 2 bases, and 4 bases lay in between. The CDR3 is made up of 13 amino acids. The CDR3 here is CASSPGPGNTIYF. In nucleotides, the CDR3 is TGTGCCAGCTCACCAGGGCCTGGAAACACCATATATTTT.

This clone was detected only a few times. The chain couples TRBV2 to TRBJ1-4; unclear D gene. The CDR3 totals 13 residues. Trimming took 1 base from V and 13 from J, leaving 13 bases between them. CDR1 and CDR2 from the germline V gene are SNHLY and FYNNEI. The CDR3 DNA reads TGTGCCAGCAGTGAAGATCCCCGTATGAGACTGTTTTTT. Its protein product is CASSEDPRMRLFF.

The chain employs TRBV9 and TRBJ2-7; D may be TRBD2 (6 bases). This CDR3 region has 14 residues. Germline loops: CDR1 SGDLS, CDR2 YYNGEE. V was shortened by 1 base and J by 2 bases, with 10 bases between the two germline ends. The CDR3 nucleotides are TGTGCCAGCAGCGTAACTGGGAGGACCTACGAGCAGTACTTC. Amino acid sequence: CASSVTGRTYEQYF.

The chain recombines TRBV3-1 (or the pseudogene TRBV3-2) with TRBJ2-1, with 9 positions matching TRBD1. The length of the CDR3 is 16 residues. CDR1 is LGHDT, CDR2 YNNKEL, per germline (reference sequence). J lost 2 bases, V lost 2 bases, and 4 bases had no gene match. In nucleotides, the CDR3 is TGTGCCAGCAGCCAATTCACAGGGGGCGCCTACAATGAGCAGTTCTTC. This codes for CASSQFTGGAYNEQFF.

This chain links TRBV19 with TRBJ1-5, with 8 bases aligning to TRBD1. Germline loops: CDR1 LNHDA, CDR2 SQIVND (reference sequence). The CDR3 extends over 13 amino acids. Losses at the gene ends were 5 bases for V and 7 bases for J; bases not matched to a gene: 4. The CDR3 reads CASSPGQGQPQHF. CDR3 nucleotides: TGTGCCAGTAGTCCTGGACAGGGACAGCCCCAGCATTTT.

As DNA, the CDR3 is TGTGCCAGCAGTTTTAGCGGGCGCAGCCCAGATACGCAGTATTTT. Translating gives CASSFSGRSPDTQYF. The V and J genes are TRBV6-4 and TRBJ2-3; TRBD2 matches at 7 bases. The germline gives CDR1 MRHNA, CDR2 SNTAGT. The CDR3 consists of 15 residues. With V trimmed by 5 bases and J by 4 bases, 9 bases remained unmatched.

The CDR3, as DNA: TGTGCCAGCACCGCGACAGGGTGGGATGGCTACACCTTC. It is translated as CASTATGWDGYTF. V usage is TRBV9 and J usage is TRBJ1-2; 7 bases map to TRBD1. This CDR3 is built from 13 residues. V trimming: 6 bases; J trimming: 6 bases; junction bases outside the gene matches: 8. Germline V gives CDR1 SGDLS, CDR2 YYNGEE.

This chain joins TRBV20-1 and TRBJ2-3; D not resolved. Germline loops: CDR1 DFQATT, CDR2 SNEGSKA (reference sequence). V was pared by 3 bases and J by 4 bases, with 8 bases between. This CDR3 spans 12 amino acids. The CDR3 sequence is CSASSGADTQYF. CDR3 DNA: TGCAGTGCTAGTTCGGGTGCAGATACGCAGTATTTT.

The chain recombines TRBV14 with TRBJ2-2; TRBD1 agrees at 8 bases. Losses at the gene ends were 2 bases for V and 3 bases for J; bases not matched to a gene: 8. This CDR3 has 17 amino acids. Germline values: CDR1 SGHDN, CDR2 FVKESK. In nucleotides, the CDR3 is TGTGCCAGCAGCCAACACCCGGGACAGGCCTACACCGGGGAGCTGTTTTTT. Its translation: CASSQHPGQAYTGELFF.

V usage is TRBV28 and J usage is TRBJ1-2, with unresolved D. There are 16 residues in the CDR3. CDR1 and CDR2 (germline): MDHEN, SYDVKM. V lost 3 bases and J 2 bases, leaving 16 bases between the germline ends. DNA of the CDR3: TGTGCCAGCAGTTTCCTAACGGGAGGGAAAAACTATGGCTACACCTTC. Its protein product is CASSFLTGGKNYGYTF.

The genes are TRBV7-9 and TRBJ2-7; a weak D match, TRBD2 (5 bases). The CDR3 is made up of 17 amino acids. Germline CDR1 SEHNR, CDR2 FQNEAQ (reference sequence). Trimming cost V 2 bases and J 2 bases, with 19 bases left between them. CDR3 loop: CASSLHLSPDWAYEQYF. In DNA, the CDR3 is TGTGCCAGCAGCTTACATTTGTCCCCGGACTGGGCCTACGAGCAGTACTTC. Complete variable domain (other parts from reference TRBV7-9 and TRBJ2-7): DTGVSQNPRHKITKRGQNVTFRCDPISEHNRLYWYRQTLGQGPEFLTYFQNEAQLEKSRLLSDRFSAERPKGSFSTLEIQRTEQGDSAMYLCASSLHLSPDWAYEQYFGPGTRLTVT.

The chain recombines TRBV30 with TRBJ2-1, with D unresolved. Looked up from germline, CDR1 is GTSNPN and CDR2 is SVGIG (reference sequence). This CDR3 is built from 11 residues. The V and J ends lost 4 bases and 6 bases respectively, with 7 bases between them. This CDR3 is CAWTLSNEQFF. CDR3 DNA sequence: TGTGCCTGGACGTTGAGCAATGAGCAGTTCTTC.

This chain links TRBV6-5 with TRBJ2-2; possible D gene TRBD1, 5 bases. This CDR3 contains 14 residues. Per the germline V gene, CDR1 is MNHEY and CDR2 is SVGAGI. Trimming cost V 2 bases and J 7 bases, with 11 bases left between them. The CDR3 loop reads CASSYDSYVGELFF. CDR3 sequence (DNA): TGTGCCAGCAGTTACGACAGTTACGTCGGGGAGCTGTTTTTT.

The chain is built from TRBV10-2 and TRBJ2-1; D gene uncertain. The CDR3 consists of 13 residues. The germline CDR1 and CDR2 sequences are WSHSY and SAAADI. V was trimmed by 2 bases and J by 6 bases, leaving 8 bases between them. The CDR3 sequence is CASSEPLRNEQFF. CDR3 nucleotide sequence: TGCGCCAGCAGTGAGCCTCTCCGCAATGAGCAGTTCTTC.

CDR3 in amino acids: CASPPRQGSYEQYF. CDR3 coding DNA: TGTGCCAGTCCGCCCCGACAGGGGAGCTACGAGCAGTACTTC. This sequence joins TRBV2 and TRBJ2-7; 8 positions match TRBD1. The J segment lost 3 bases and the V segment lost 9 bases, leaving 10 bases of the junction unmatched. This CDR3 spans 14 amino acids. Germline V gives CDR1 SNHLY, CDR2 FYNNEI.

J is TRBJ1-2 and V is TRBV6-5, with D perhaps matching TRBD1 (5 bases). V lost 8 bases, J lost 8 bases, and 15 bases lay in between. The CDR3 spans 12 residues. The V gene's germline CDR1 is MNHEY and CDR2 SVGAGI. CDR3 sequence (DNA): TGTGCCAGCGGGGGGGAGGGCGGAGGCTACACCTTC. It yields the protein CASGGEGGGYTF.

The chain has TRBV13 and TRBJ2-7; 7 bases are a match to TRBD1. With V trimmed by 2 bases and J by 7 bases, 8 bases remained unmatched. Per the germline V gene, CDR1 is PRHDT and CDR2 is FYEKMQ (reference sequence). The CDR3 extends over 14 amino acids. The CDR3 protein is CASSLFGQAGEQYF. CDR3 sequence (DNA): TGTGCCAGCAGCTTATTTGGACAGGCTGGTGAGCAGTACTTC.

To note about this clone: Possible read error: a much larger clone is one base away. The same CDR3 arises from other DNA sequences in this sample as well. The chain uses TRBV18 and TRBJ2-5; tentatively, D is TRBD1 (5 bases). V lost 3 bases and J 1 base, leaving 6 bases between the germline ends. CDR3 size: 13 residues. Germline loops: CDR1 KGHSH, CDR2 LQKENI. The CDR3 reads CASSPGPQETQYF. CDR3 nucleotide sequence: TGTGCCAGCTCACCGGGGCCCCAAGAGACCCAGTACTTC. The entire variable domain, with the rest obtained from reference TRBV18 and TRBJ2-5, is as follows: NAGVMQNPRHLVRRRGQEARLRCSPMKGHSHVYWYRQLPEEGLKFMVYLQKENIIDESGMPKERFSAEFPKEGPSILRIQQVVRGDSAAYFCASSPGPQETQYFGPGTRLLVL.

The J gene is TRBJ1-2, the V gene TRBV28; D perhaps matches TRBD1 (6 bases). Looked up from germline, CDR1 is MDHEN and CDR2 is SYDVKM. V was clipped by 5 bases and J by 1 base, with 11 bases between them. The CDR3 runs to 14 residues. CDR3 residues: CASSLRGINYGYTF. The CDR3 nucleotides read TGTGCCAGCAGTCTCAGGGGAATTAACTATGGCTACACCTTC.

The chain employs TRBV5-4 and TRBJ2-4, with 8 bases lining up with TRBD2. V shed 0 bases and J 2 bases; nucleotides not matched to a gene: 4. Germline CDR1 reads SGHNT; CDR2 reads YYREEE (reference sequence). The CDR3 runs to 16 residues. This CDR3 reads CASSLAGGPPKNIQYF. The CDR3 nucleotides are TGTGCCAGCAGCTTGGCGGGGGGGCCCCCCAAAAACATTCAGTACTTC.

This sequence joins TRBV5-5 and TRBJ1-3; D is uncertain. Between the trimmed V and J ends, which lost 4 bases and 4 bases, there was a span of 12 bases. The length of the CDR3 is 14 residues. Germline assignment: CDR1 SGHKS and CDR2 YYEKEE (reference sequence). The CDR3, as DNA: TGTGCCAGCAGCCGGGGTAGCGCCGGAAACACCATATATTTT. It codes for CASSRGSAGNTIYF.